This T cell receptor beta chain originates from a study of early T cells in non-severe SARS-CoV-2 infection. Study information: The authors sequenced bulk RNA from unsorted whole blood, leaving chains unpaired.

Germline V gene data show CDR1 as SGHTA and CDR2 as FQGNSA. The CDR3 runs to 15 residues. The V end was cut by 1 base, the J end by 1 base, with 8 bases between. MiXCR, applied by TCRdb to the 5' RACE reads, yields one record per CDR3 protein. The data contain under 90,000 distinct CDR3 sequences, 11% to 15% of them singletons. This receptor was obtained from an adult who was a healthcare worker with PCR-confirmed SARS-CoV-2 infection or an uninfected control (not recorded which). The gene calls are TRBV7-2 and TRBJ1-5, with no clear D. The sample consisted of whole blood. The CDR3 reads CASSLVGASNQPQHF. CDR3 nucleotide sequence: TGTGCCAGCAGCTTAGTGGGAGCGAGCAATCAGCCCCAGCATTTT.